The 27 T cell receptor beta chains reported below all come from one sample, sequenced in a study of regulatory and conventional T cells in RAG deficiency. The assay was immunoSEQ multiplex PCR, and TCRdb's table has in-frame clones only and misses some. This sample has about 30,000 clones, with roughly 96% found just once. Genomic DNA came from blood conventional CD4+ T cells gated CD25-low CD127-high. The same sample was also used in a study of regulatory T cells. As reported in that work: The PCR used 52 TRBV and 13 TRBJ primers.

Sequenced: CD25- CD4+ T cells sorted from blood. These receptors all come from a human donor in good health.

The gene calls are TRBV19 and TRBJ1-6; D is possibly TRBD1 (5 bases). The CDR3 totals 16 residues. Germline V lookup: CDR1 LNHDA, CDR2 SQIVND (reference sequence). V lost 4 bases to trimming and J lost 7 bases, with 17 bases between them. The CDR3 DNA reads TGTGCCAGTAGTACCTCAGGGACTCGGGGGAATTCACCCCTCCACTTT. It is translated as CASSTSGTRGNSPLHF. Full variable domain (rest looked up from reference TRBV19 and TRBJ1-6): DGGITQSPKYLFRKEGQNVTLSCEQNLNHDAMYWYRQDPGQGLRLIYYSQIVNDFQKGDIAEGYSVSREKKESFPLTVTSAQKNPTAFYLCASSTSGTRGNSPLHFGNGTRLTVT.

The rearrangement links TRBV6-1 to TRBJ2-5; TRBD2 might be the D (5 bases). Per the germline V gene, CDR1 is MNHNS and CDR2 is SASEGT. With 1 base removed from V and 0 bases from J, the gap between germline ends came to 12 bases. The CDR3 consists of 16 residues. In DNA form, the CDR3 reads TGTGCCAGCAGTGAAGGGGGTCCCGGGAACCAAGAGACCCAGTACTTC. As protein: CASSEGGPGNQETQYF.

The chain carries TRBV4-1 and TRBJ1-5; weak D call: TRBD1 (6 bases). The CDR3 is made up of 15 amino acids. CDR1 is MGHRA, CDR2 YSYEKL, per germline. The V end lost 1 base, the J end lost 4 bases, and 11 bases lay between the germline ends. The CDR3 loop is CASSQADRRNQPQHF. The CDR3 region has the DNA TGCGCCAGCAGCCAAGCTGACAGGCGGAATCAGCCCCAGCATTTT.

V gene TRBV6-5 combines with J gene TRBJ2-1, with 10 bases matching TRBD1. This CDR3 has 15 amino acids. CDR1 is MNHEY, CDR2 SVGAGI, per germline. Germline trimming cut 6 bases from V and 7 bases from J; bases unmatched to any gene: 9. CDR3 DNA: TGTGCCAGCAGGACCAGGGGGACAGGGGAGAATGAGCAGTTCTTC. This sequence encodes CASRTRGTGENEQFF.

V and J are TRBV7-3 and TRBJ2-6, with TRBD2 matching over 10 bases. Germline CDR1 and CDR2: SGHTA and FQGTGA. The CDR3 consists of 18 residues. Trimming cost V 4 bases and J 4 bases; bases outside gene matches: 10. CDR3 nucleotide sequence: TGTGCCAGCAGCTCGAGCGGGGGGGCCAAAAGAGGGGCCAACGTCCTGACTTTC. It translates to CASSSSGGAKRGANVLTF.

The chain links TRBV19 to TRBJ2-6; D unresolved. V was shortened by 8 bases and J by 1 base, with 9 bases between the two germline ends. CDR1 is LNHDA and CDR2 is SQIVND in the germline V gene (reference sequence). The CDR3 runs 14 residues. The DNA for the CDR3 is TGTGCCAGTCGTCGTGAGTCTGGGGCCAACGTCCTGACTTTC. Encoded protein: CASRRESGANVLTF.

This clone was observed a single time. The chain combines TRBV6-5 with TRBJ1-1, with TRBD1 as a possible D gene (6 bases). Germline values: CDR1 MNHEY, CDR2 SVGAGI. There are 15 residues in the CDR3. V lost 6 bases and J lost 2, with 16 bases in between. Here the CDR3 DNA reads TGTGCCAGCAGCCCCCCGACAGGAGGTAACACTGAAGCTTTCTTT. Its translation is CASSPPTGGNTEAFF.

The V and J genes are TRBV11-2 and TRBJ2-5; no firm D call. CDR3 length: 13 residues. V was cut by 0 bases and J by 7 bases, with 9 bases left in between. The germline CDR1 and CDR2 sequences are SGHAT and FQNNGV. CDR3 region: CASSLESVGTQYF. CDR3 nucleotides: TGTGCCAGCAGCTTAGAATCGGTCGGGACCCAGTACTTC.

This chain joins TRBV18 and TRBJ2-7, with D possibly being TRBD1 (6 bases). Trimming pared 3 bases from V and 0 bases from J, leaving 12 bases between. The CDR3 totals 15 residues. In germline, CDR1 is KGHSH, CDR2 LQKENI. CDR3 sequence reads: CASSPRTDLSYEQYF. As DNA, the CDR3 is TGTGCCAGCTCACCTCGGACAGACCTCTCCTACGAGCAGTACTTC.

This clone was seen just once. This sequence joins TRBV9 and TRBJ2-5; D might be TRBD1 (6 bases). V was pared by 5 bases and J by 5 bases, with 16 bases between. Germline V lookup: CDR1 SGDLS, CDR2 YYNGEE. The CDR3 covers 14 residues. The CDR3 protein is CASSLHRAWETQYF. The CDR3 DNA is TGTGCCAGCAGTCTCCACAGGGCTTGGGAGACCCAGTACTTC.

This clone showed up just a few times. The CDR3, as DNA: TGTGCCAGCAGCCTATCGGGGGGGCGAGGAAACACCATATATTTT. Its translation: CASSLSGGRGNTIYF. The gene calls are TRBV6-6 and TRBJ1-3; the D gene is possibly TRBD1 (6 bases). This CDR3 spans 15 amino acids. Trimming left V 6 bases short and J 4 bases short, with 16 bases between. Germline CDR1 MNHNY, CDR2 SVGAGI (reference sequence).

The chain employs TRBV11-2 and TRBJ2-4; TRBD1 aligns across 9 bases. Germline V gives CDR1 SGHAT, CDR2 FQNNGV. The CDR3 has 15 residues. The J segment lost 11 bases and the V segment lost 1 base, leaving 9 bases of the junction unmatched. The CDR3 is CASSLAPGQGYVQYF. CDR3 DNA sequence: TGTGCCAGCAGCTTAGCGCCGGGACAGGGTTACGTTCAGTACTTC. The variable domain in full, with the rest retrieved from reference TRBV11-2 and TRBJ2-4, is EAGVAQSPRYKIIEKRQSVAFWCNPISGHATLYWYQQILGQGPKLLIQFQNNGVVDDSQLPKDRFSAERLKGVDSTLKIQPAKLEDSAVYLCASSLAPGQGYVQYFGAGTRLSVL.

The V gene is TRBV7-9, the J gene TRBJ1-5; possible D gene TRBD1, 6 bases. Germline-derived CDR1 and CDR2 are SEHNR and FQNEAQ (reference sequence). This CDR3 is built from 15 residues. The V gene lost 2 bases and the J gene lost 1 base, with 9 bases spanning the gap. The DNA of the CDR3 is TGTGCCAGCAGCTTAAGGGGGGGGAGCAATCAGCCCCAGCATTTT. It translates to CASSLRGGSNQPQHF.

CDR3 residues: CASSLPKPRGAYEQYF. In DNA, the CDR3 is TGTGCCAGCAGCTTACCCAAGCCGCGGGGCGCCTACGAGCAGTACTTC. J is TRBJ2-7 and V is TRBV13; a weak D match, TRBD2 (6 bases). This CDR3 spans 16 amino acids. Per the germline V gene, CDR1 is PRHDT and CDR2 is FYEKMQ (reference sequence). The ends were cut back, 2 bases at V and 2 bases at J, with 16 bases in the middle.

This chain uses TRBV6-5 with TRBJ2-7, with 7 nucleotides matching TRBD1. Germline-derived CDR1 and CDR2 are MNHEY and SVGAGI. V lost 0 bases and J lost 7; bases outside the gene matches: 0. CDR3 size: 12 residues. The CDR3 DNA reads TGTGCCAGCAGTTACTCGACAGGGGAGCAGTACTTC. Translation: CASSYSTGEQYF.

CDR3 amino acids: CASSLYRGSGGEKLFF. CDR3 nucleotide sequence: TGTGCCAGCAGCTTATACAGGGGGTCTGGGGGTGAAAAACTGTTTTTT. The chain combines TRBV11-2 with TRBJ1-4; 8 bases map to TRBD1. The CDR3 spans 16 residues. The germline CDR1 and CDR2 sequences are SGHAT and FQNNGV. V was pared by 2 bases and J by 7 bases, with 9 bases of the junction left unmatched.

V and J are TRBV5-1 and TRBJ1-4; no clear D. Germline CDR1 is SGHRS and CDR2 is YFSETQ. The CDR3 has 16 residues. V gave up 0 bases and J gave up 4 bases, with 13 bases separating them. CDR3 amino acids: CASSLAGRPDNEKLFF. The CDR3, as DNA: TGCGCCAGCAGCTTGGCTGGCAGGCCCGATAATGAAAAACTGTTTTTT.

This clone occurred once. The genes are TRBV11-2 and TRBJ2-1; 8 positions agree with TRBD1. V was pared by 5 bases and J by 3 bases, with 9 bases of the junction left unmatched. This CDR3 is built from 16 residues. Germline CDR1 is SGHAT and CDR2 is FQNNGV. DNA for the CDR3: TGTGCCAGCAGCCAAACAGGGGGTTCACTCTACAATGAGCAGTTCTTC. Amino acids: CASSQTGGSLYNEQFF. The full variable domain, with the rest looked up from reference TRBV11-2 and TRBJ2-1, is EAGVAQSPRYKIIEKRQSVAFWCNPISGHATLYWYQQILGQGPKLLIQFQNNGVVDDSQLPKDRFSAERLKGVDSTLKIQPAKLEDSAVYLCASSQTGGSLYNEQFFGPGTRLTVL.

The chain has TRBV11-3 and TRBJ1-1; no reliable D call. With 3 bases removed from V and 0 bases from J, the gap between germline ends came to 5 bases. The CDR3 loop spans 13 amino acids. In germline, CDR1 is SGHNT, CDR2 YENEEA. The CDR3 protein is CASSFTVNTEAFF. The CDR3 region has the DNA TGTGCCAGCAGCTTTACAGTGAACACTGAAGCTTTCTTT.

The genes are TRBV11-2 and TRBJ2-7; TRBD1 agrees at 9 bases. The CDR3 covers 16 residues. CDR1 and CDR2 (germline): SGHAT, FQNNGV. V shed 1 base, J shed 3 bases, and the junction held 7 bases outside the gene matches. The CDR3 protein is CASSLAPWTGDYEQYF. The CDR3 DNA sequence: TGTGCCAGCAGCTTAGCTCCGTGGACAGGGGACTACGAGCAGTACTTC.

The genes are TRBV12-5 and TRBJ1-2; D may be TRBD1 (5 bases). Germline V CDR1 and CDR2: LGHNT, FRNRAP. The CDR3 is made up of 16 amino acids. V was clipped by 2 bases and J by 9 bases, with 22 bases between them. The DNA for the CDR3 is TGTGCTAGTGGTTTGCGAATCAGGGTCTCAGTGGTATGCTACACCTTC. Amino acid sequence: CASGLRIRVSVVCYTF.

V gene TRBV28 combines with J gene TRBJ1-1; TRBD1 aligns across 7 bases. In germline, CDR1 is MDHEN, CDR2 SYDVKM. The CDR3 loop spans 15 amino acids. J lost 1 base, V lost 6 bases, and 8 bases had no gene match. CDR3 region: CASRERGRGNTEAFF. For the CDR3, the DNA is TGTGCCAGCAGAGAAAGGGGGCGCGGGAACACTGAAGCTTTCTTT.

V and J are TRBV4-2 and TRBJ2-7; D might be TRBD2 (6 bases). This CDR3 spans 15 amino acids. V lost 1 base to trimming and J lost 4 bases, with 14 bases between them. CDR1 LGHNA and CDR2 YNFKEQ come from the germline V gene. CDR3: CASSQVGAGPYEQYF. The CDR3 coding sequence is TGTGCCAGCAGCCAAGTTGGGGCGGGACCTTACGAGCAGTACTTC.

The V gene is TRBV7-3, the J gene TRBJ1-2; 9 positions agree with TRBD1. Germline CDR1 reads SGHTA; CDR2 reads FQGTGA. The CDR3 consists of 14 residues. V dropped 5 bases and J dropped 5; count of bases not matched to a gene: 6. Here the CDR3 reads CASSQRQGGYGYTF. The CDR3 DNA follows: TGTGCCAGCAGCCAGCGACAGGGGGGGTATGGCTACACCTTC.

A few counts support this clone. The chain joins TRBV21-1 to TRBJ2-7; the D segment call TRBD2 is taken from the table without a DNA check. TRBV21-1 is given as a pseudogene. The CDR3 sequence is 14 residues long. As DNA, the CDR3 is TGTGCCAGCAGCAACGGGGGACTCTCCTACGAGCAGTACTTC. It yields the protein CASSNGGLSYEQYF.

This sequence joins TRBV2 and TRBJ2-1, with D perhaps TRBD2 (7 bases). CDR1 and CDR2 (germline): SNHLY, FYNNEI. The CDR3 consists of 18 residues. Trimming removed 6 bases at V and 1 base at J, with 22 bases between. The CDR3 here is CASRAPLGAGVSYNEQFF. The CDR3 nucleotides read TGTGCCAGCAGGGCCCCCTTGGGGGCGGGGGTGTCCTACAATGAGCAGTTCTTC.

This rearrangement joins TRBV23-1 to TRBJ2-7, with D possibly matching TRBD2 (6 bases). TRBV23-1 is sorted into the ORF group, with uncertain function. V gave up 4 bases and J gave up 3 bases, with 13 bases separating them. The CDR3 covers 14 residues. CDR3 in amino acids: CASSPWDWYYEQYF. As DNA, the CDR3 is TGCGCCAGCAGTCCCTGGGACTGGTACTACGAGCAGTACTTC.